This TCR beta chain is from a study of T cells in Graves' hyperthyroidism and ophthalmopathy. CDR1 GTSNPN and CDR2 SVGIG come from the germline V gene (reference sequence). The CDR3 has 10 residues. With 0 bases removed from V and 8 bases from J, the gap between germline ends came to 4 bases. RNA transcripts gave rise to amplified TCR beta CDR3 regions. First-round RT-PCR of the TCR CDR3 relied on the HTBI primer set. One entry per CDR3 protein results from TCRdb running MiXCR on the multiplex PCR reads. The sample includes hundreds of thousands of distinct CDR3 sequences, around 15% seen only once; the top ten take about 10%. Stable Graves' hyperthyroidism meant no ophthalmopathy progression within 18 months. It was uncontrolled infection, other autoimmune disease, pregnancy or lactation that excluded patients. It was roughly 10 ml of fresh peripheral blood that supplied the PBMCs.

Sequencing was carried out using blood. This TCR derives from a woman aged 18-29 years with Graves' hyperthyroidism. The V call is TRBV30, the J call TRBJ1-2, with unresolved D. CDR3 region: CAWSVHGYTF. Here the CDR3 DNA reads TGTGCCTGGAGTGTACACGGCTACACCTTC.